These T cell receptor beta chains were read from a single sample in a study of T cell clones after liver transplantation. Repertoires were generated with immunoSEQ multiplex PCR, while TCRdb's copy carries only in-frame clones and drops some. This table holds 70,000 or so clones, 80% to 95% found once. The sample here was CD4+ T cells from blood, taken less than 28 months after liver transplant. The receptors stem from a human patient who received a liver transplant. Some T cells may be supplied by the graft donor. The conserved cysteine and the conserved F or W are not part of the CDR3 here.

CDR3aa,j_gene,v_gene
ASSWDQNEQF,TRBJ2-1,TRBV11-3
ASSTQTVNEQF,TRBJ2-1,TRBV5-8
ASSLGAGAPGTDTQY,TRBJ2-3,TRBV7-7
ASSELGRGSNQPQH,TRBJ1-5,TRBV2
ASRPAPGTGAETQY,TRBJ2-5,TRBV5-8
ASTRDRVSEQY,TRBJ2-7,TRBV5-8
AISEISAYNEQF,TRBJ2-1,TRBV10-3
ASSLSGIVGYEQY,TRBJ2-7,TRBV7-2
ASSDRAELSYEQY,TRBJ2-7,TRBV2
ASSPTRGTANEQF,TRBJ2-1,TRBV7-3
ASSRGESGANVLT,TRBJ2-6,TRBV5-1
ASSYTLGTGRETQY,TRBJ2-5,TRBV27
ASSFGVSNTEAF,TRBJ1-1,TRBV11-2
AWSVGQGSEPQH,TRBJ1-5,TRBV30
ASSLSRVGEQF,TRBJ2-1,TRBV28
ASRSGGGRGYEQY,TRBJ2-7,TRBV7-9
ASSVDARGTGELF,TRBJ2-2,TRBV9
ASSVSGRSSTGELF,TRBJ2-2,TRBV9
ASSLVPGRANEKLF,TRBJ1-4,TRBV5-4
ASREQGGSYGYT,TRBJ1-2,TRBV6-5
ASSFSTAPEAF,TRBJ1-1,TRBV7-9
ASSFFTGTGNEKLF,TRBJ1-4,TRBV28
ATSRPTPGLAHHEQY,TRBJ2-7,TRBV15
ASRGLAGNTGELF,TRBJ2-2,TRBV28
AWNDILRGPLH,TRBJ1-6,TRBV30
ASSLDASGRTGELF,TRBJ2-2,TRBV5-1
ASSESDLEDVPT,TRBJ1-2,TRBV2
ASSPRRGADGANVLT,TRBJ2-6,TRBV7-8
ASSTVGEQY,TRBJ2-7,TRBV27